This T cell receptor beta chain is drawn from a study of blood T cell repertoires in COVID-19. Study overall: Some COVID-19 samples were acute and others convalescent; all came from the United States, Italy and Spain.

Repertoires were generated with immunoSEQ multiplex PCR, while TCRdb's copy carries only in-frame clones and drops some. The sample yields around 340,000 clones, more than 70% seen once. Living in 24 US areas, the participants were between roughly 18 and 90 years of age. Participants' reported clinical history set cohort assignment. The V gene end was trimmed by 4 bases and the J gene end by 3 bases; junction bases not matched to a gene: 9. CDR1 is SQVTM, CDR2 ANQGSEA, per germline. The CDR3 spans 14 residues. This clone was seen once. The TCR comes from a woman aged 25 to 39 who had been exposed to COVID-19. Sequenced material: PBMCs or T cells enriched from blood (not recorded which). The chain uses TRBV29-1 and TRBJ2-7; TRBD2 matches 7 bases. CDR3 residues: CSVGRAGASYEQYF. CDR3 nucleotide sequence: TGCAGCGTTGGTCGGGCGGGAGCTAGCTACGAGCAGTACTTC.